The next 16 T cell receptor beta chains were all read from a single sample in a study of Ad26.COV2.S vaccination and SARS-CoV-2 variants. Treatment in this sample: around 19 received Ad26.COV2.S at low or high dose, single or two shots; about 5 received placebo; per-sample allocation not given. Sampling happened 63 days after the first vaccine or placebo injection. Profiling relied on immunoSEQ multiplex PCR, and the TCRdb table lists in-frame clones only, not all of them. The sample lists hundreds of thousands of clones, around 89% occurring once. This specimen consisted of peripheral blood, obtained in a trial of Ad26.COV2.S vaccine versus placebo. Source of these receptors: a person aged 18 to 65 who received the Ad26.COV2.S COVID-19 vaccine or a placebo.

CDR3 region: CASSLGQGSDTQYF. In DNA, the CDR3 is TGTGCCAGCAGCTTAGGACAGGGGTCAGATACGCAGTATTTT. The chain joins TRBV13 to TRBJ2-3, with TRBD1 matching over 7 bases. The CDR3 is 14 amino acids. Losses at the gene ends were 0 bases for V and 4 bases for J; bases not matched to a gene: 1. CDR1 is PRHDT and CDR2 is FYEKMQ in the germline V gene (reference sequence).

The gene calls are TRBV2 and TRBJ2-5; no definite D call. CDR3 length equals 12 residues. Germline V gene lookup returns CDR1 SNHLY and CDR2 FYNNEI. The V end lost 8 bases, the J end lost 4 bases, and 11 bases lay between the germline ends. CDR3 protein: CASLGRRETQYF. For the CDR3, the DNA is TGTGCCAGCCTGGGCAGGCGAGAGACCCAGTACTTC.

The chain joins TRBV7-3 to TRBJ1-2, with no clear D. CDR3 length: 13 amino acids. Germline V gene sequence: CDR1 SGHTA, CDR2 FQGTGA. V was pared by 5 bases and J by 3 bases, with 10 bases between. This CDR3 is CASSADGDYGYTF. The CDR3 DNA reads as TGTGCCAGCAGCGCCGACGGGGACTATGGCTACACCTTC.

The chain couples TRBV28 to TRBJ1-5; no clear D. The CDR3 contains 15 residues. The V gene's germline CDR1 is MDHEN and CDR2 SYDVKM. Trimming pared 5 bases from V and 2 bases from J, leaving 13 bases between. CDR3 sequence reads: CASSLRWGGNQPQHF. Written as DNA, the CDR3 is TGTGCCAGCAGTCTGCGTTGGGGAGGCAATCAGCCCCAGCATTTT.

The CDR3 here is CASSPPTPGQGAQQYF. The CDR3 region has the DNA TGTGCCAGCTCACCACCGACCCCGGGACAGGGCGCGCAGCAGTACTTC. The V call is TRBV18, the J call TRBJ2-7; TRBD1 matches at 9 bases. V lost 0 bases and J lost 8; bases outside the gene matches: 11. The CDR3 has 16 residues. The germline V gene has CDR1 KGHSH and CDR2 LQKENI.

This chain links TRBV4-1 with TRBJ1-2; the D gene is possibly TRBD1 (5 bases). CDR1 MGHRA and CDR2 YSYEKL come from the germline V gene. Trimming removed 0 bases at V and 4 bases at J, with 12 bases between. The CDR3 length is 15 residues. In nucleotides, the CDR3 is TGCGCCAGCAGCCAAGAGTGGGGGGGTGGCTATGGCTACACCTTC. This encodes CASSQEWGGGYGYTF.

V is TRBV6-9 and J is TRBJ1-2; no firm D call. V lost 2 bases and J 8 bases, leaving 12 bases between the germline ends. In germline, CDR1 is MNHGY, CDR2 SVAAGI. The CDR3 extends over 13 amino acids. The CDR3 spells CASSYEDVGGYTF. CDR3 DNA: TGTGCCAGCAGTTATGAGGATGTCGGGGGCTACACCTTC.

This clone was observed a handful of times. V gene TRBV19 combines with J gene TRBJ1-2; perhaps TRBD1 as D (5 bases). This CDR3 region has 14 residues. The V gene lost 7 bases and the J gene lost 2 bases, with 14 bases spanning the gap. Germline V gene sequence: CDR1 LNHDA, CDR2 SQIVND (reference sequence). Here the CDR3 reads CASIGASGNYGYTF. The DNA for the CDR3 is TGTGCCAGTATAGGGGCGAGCGGCAACTATGGCTACACCTTC.

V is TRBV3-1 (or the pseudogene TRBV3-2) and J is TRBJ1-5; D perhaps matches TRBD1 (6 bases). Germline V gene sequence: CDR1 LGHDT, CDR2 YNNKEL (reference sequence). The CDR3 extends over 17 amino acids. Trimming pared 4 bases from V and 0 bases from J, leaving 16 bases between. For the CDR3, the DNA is TGTGCCAGCAGCCGAGGGGGTACGGGCGGTAGCAATCAGCCCCAGCATTTT. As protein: CASSRGGTGGSNQPQHF.

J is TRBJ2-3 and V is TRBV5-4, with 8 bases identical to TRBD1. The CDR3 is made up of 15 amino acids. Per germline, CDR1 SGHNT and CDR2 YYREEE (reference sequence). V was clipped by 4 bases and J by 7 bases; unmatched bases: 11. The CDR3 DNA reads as TGTGCCAGCAGCGACAGGGCAGGGGGCGCATATACGCAGTATTTT. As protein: CASSDRAGGAYTQYF. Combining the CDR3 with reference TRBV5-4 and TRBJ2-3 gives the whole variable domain ETGVTQSPTHLIKTRGQQVTLRCSSQSGHNTVSWYQQALGQGPQFIFQYYREEENGRGNFPPRFSGLQFPNYSSELNVNALELDDSALYLCASSDRAGGAYTQYFGPGTRLTVL.

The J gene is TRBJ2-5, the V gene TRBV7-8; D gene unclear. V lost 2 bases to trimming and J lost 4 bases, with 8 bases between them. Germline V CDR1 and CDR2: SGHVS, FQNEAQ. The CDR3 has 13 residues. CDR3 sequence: CASSLTLLETQYF. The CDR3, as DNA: TGTGCCAGCAGCTTAACGTTGCTAGAGACCCAGTACTTC.

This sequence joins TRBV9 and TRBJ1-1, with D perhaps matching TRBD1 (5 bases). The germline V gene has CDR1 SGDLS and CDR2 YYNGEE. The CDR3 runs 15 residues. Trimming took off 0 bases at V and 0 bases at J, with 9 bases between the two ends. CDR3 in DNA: TGTGCCAGCAGCGTAGAGCAGGGCCTGAACACTGAAGCTTTCTTT. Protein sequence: CASSVEQGLNTEAFF.

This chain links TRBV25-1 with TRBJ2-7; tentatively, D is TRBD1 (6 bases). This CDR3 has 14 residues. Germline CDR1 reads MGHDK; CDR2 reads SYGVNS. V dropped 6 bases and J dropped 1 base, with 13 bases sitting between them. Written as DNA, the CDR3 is TGTGCCAGCAGAGCCACAGGGTTTTCCTACGAGCAGTACTTC. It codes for CASRATGFSYEQYF.

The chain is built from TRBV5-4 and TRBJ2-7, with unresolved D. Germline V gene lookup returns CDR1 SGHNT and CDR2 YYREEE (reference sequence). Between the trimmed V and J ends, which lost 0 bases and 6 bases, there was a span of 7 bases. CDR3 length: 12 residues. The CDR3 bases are TGTGCCAGCAGCTTGGAACACGGCGAGCAGTACTTC. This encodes CASSLEHGEQYF.

CDR3 protein: CASSVGGWDRGPSGNTIYF. The CDR3 coding sequence is TGTGCCAGCAGCGTAGGGGGATGGGACAGGGGACCCTCTGGAAACACCATATATTTT. The chain employs TRBV9 and TRBJ1-3; 10 bases fit TRBD1. Trimming cost V 0 bases and J 0 bases; bases outside gene matches: 9. The CDR3 covers 19 residues. Germline CDR1 SGDLS, CDR2 YYNGEE.

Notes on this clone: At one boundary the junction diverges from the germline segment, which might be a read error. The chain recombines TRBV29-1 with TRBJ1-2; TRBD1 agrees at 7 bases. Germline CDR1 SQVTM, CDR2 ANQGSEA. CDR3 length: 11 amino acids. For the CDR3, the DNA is TGCAGCGTGGAAGACAGGGACGGCTACACCTTC. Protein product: CSVEDRDGYTF.